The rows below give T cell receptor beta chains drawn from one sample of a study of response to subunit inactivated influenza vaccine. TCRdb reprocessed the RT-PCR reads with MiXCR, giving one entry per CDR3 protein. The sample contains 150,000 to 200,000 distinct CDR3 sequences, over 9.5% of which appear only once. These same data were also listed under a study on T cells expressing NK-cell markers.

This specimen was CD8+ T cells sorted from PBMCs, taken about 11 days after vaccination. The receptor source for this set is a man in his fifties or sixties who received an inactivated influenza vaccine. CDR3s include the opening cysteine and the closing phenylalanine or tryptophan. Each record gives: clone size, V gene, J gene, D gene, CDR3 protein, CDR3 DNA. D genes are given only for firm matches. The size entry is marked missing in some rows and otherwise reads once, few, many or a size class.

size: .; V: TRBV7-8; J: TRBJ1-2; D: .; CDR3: CASSFYRDSNYGYTF; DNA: TGTGCCAGCAGCTTCTACAGGGACTCTAACTATGGCTACACCTTC
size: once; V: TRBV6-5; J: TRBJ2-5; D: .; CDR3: CASSYSPKQETQYF; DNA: TGTGCCAGCAGTTACTCCCCCAAGCAAGAGACCCAGTACTTC
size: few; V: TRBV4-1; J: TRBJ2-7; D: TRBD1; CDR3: CASSQDWVPRDSSYEQYF; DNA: TGCGCCAGCAGCCAAGATTGGGTACCGAGGGACAGTTCCTACGAGCAGTACTTC
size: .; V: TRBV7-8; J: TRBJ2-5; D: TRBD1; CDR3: CASSLLTGLETQYF; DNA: TGTGCCAGCAGCCTATTGACAGGGTTGGAGACCCAGTACTTC
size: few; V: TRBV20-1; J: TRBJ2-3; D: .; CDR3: CSARFRATQYF; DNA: TGCAGTGCTAGGTTCAGGGCTACGCAGTATTTT
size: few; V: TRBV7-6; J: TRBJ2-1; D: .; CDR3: CASSSRQGRENEQFF; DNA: TGTGCCAGCAGCTCAAGACAGGGGAGGGAGAATGAGCAGTTCTTC
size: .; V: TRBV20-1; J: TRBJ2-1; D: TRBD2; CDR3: CSATLAAAANEQFF; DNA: TGCAGTGCTACCCTAGCGGCCGCGGCCAATGAGCAGTTCTTC
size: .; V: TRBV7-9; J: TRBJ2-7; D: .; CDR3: CASTGGFEPHEQYF; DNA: TGTGCCAGCACCGGGGGATTCGAGCCCCACGAGCAGTACTTC
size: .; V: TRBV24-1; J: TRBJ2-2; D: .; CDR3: CATSDWTGELFF; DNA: TGTGCCACCAGTGATTGGACCGGGGAGCTGTTTTTT
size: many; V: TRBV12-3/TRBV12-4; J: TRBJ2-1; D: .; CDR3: CASRGQRDEQFF; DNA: TGTGCCAGCAGAGGACAGAGGGATGAGCAGTTCTTC
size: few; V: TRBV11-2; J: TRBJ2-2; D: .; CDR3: CASSLSRTGELFF; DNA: TGTGCCAGCAGCTTATCCCGAACCGGGGAGCTGTTTTTT
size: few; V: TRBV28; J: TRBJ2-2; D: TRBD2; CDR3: CASSLSGENTGELFF; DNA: TGTGCCAGCAGTCTTAGCGGGGAGAACACCGGGGAGCTGTTTTTT
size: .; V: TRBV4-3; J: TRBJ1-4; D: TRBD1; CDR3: CASSQDYFGQGKEKLFF; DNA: TGCGCCAGCAGCCAAGACTATTTCGGACAGGGGAAGGAAAAACTGTTTTTT
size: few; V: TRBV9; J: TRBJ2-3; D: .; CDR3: CASSVGTVFTDTQYF; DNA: TGTGCCAGCAGCGTAGGGACGGTATTCACAGATACGCAGTATTTT
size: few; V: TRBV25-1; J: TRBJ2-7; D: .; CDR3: CASSEPFPSEQYF; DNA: TGTGCCAGCAGTGAACCCTTTCCGAGCGAGCAGTACTTC
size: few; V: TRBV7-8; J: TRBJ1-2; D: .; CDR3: CASSAGAFTYGYTF; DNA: TGTGCCAGCAGCGCGGGTGCCTTCACCTATGGCTACACCTTC
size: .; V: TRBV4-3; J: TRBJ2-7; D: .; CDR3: CASSQEQDPTYEQYF; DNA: TGCGCCAGCAGCCAAGAACAGGACCCTACCTACGAGCAGTACTTC
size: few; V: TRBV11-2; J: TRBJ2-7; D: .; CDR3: CASSFNAGDYEQYF; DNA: TGTGCCAGCAGCTTCAACGCAGGGGACTACGAGCAGTACTTC
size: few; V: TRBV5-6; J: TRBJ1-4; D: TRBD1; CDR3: CASSLGTGDWEKLFF; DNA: TGTGCCAGCAGCTTGGGAACAGGGGACTGGGAAAAACTGTTTTTT